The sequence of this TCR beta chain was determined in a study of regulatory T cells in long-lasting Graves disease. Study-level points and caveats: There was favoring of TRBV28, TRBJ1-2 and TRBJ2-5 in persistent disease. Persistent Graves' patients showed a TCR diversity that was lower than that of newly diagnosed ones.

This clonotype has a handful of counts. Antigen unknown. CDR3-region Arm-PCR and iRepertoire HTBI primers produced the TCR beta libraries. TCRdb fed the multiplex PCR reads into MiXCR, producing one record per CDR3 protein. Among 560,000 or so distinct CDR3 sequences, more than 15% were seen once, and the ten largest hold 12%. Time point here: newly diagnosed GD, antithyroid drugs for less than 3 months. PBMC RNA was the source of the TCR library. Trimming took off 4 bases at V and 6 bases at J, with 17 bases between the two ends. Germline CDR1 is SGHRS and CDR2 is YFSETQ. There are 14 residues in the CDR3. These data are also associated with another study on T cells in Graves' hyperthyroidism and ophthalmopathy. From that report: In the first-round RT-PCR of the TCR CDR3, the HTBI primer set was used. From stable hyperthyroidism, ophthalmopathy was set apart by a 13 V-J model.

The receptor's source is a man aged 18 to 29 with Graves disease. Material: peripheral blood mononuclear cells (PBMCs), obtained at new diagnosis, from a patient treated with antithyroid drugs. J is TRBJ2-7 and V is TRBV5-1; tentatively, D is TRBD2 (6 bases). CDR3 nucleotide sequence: TGCGCCAGCAGCGCCGGGATAGCGGTGGGCGAGCAGTACTTC. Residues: CASSAGIAVGEQYF.